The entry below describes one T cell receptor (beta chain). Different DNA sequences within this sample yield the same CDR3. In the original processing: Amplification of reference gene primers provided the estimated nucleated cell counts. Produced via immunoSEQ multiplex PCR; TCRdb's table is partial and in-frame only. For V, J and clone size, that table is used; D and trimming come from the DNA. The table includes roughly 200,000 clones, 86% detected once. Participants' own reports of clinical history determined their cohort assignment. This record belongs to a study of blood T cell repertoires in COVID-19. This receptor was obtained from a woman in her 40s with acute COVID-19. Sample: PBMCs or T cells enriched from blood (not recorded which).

CDR3 amino acids: CASRETGGAGQPQHF. The CDR3 region has the DNA TGTGCCAGCAGGGAGACAGGGGGCGCAGGTCAGCCCCAGCATTTT. This sequence joins TRBV2 and TRBJ1-5; 10 bases fit TRBD1. This CDR3 is built from 15 residues. The trim removed 6 bases at V and 6 bases at J, leaving 8 bases unmatched. Germline V lookup: CDR1 SNHLY, CDR2 FYNNEI.